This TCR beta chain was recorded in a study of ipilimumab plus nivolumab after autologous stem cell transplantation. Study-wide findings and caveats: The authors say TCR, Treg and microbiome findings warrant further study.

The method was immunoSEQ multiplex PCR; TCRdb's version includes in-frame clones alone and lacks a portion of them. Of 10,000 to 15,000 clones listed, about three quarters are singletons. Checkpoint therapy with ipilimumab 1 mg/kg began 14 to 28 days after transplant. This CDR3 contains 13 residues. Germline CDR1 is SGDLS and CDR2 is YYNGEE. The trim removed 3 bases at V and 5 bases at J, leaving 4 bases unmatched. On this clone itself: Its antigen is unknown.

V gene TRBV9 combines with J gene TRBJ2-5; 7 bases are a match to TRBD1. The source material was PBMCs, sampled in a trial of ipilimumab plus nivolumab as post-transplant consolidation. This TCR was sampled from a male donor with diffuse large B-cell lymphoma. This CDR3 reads CASSGTGAETQYF. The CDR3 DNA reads TGTGCCAGCAGCGGAACAGGGGCGGAGACCCAGTACTTC.